This TCR beta chain was sequenced during a study of cytotoxic CD8 clonotypes in ibrutinib-treated CLL. Across the whole study: Productive templates per sample averaged 255,043; productive rearrangements, 94,082.

This clone was detected only a few times. Clones were sequenced by immunoSEQ multiplex PCR, and TCRdb holds only the in-frame ones, with some missing. The sample records more than 200,000 clones, over 65% being singletons. This CDR3 contains 12 residues. After removal of 0 bases from V and 8 bases from J, the junction contained 1 base not matched to a gene. The germline V gene encodes CDR1 GTSNPN and CDR2 SVGIG (reference sequence). The clonotype comes from a human donor with chronic lymphocytic leukemia. The chain has TRBV30 and TRBJ1-3, with 7 bases aligning to TRBD1. The sequencing used PBMCs, collected after 12 months of ibrutinib treatment. Here the CDR3 DNA reads TGTGCCTGGAGTGTAGGGGGCGACACCATATATTTT. Residues: CAWSVGGDTIYF.